This TCR beta chain appears in the sequencing data of a study of T cells in Graves' hyperthyroidism and ophthalmopathy (dated by TCRdb to the late 2010s). In terms of the full investigation: Peripheral blood samples were taken at the time of initial diagnosis, prior to any treatment. A discovery cohort of about 95 patients, 43 with Graves' ophthalmopathy and 55 to 60 with stable Graves' hyperthyroidism, was used to find distinguishing TCR V-J signatures. The roughly 91 discovery patients were randomly divided into training and test sets at a 7:3 ratio. Once sampling was done, hyperthyroidism patients were given methimazole at a starting dose of 30 mg daily, whereas ophthalmopathy patients were given high-dose intravenous methylprednisolone. Thyroid tissue and blood T-cell repertoires from six Graves' hyperthyroidism patients were also compared in the study. Prospective prediction of ophthalmopathy was tested in an independent validation cohort consisting of 18 hyperthyroidism patients and 15 or so patients who later progressed to ophthalmopathy. TCR Vbeta CDR3 sequencing of 120 to 150 peripheral blood samples (roughly 41 ophthalmopathy, about 75 hyperthyroidism and around 17 progressor patients) is reported in the paper.

What the work shows at the level of the full study, not this receptor alone: Blood samples also contained most of the expanded thyroid clonotypes (frequency above 0.001), which suggests that blood repertoires may reflect thyroid immune responses. In validation, progression to ophthalmopathy was predicted by the model with 70.59% sensitivity and just over 72% specificity, a median of approximately 6.5 months before onset. No statistical method was used to fix the sample size in advance, and group allocation was not hidden from the investigators. In cross-validation, a model built on a 13 V-J signature told ophthalmopathy apart from stable hyperthyroidism with under 90% sensitivity and about 81% specificity, and in testing the same model reached 80%/75%.

Moderately to severely active disease, a Clinical Activity Score of at least 3, a NOSPECS grade of at least 4, and a duration under 3 months were present in ophthalmopathy patients. Patients with uncontrolled infections, other autoimmune diseases, pregnancy or lactation were excluded. Diagnoses were established on the basis of clinical symptoms, serum thyroxine and TRAb, thyroid ultrasound, and orbital computed tomography. Ficoll-Paque density gradient centrifugation was used to isolate PBMCs from 8 to 10 ml of fresh peripheral blood. Total RNA was extracted using Trizol reagent, and RNA quality was assessed on an Agilent 2100 Bioanalyzer. There are a few counts of this clonotype. Its antigen is not yet known. No base quality values were provided; no much bigger clone lies one nucleotide off. TCR beta CDR3 regions were amplified from RNA transcripts. For the first round of RT-PCR on the TCR CDR3, the HTBI primer set was used together with the Qiagen OneStep RT-PCR kit. Libraries were constructed in a second round of multiplex PCR, after which size selection and purification were performed. Paired-end sequencing of the libraries was performed with 100 bp reads on an Illumina HiSeq2000. As for how the authors treated the data: SOAPnuke was used to process the raw data, with reads discarded if the reads contained adapters or uncalled bases, had a mean Phred below 15, or lacked an exact constant-primer or identifier match. COPE v1.2.5 was used to merge the high-quality paired reads, and each unique nucleotide sequence was defined as a clonotype. MiTCR v1.1 was used to align clonotypes to the IMGT TRBV, TRBD and TRBJ reference segments. Analysis was restricted to V-J combinations with a frequency above 0.0001, which covered 98% to 99.2% of repertoires. A TCS score was defined as the ratio of F50 (clonal expansion) to E x V (chaos), with BLOSUM62-based TCRdist applied between CDR3 peptides within each V-J. Welch's t-statistics and random forest reduced around 550 V-J features to 10 to 15, which were used in a naive Bayes classifier (R e1071). In-frame beta chains were kept once TCRdb had trimmed the public reads at Q25 with fastp and called clones with MiXCR. Every CDR3 protein is listed once, alongside the most common genes and DNA of its rows. These V and J calls originate from TCRdb's pipeline instead of the authors' own analysis. This sample holds approximately 400,000 distinct CDR3 sequences; roughly 15% were observed only once. Of the sample, around 20% is held by the ten largest clones.

Including the terminal cysteine and phenylalanine, the CDR3 comprises 15 residues. Solely the CDR3 DNA is kept, with 45 bases framed from the first base. Trimming removed 1 base from V and 2 bases from J, leaving 9 bases between the germline ends. As encoded in the germline V gene, CDR1 is SGHVS while CDR2 is FNYEAQ. The chain couples TRBV7-6 to TRBJ2-1; the D segment might be TRBD1 or TRBD2, since each matches 5 bases. Source material: blood. The receptor's source is a woman younger than 45 with Graves' ophthalmopathy. The DNA sequence follows: TGTGCCAGCAGCTTAGAAGAGGGGCCCTACAATGAGCAGTTCTTC. The translation is CASSLEEGPYNEQFF.